The 15 T cell receptor beta chains presented below share a single source sample, sequenced in a study of long-term antiretroviral therapy in people with HIV. Running of the v3.0 immunoSEQ assay took place at survey level. Clones were sequenced by immunoSEQ multiplex PCR, and TCRdb holds only the in-frame ones, with some missing. The table has tens of thousands of clones, about 79% seen once. Sequenced here: unsorted PBMCs, sampled 0.7 years before starting antiretroviral therapy. Receptor source: a man aged 25-45 years with HIV.

The J gene is TRBJ2-5, the V gene TRBV28; D tentatively fits TRBD1 or TRBD2 (5 bases each). V lost 4 bases and J 5 bases, leaving 17 bases between the germline ends. The CDR3 is 15 residues long. The V gene's germline CDR1 is MDHEN and CDR2 SYDVKM. CDR3 sequence reads: CASSYTGTGPETQYF. Written as DNA, the CDR3 is TGTGCCAGCAGTTATACGGGGACGGGTCCCGAGACCCAGTACTTC.

This clone is categorized as medium-sized. The genes are TRBV9 and TRBJ2-3, with 11 positions matching TRBD2. V lost 2 bases and J lost 6; bases outside the gene matches: 8. The CDR3 is made up of 16 amino acids. Per germline, CDR1 SGDLS and CDR2 YYNGEE. DNA of the CDR3: TGTGCCAGCAGCGTCAGTAGCGGGGGGGCACTTGATACGCAGTATTTT. Translation: CASSVSSGGALDTQYF.

This clone was recorded a few times. This rearrangement joins TRBV27 to TRBJ2-6; D perhaps matches TRBD2 (6 bases). Germline V gene lookup returns CDR1 MNHEY and CDR2 SMNVEV (reference sequence). The CDR3 consists of 14 residues. The V gene lost 8 bases and the J gene lost 2 bases, with 10 bases spanning the gap. As DNA, the CDR3 is TGTGCCAGCGCCTGGAGGGCTGGGGCCAACGTCCTGACTTTC. Encoded protein: CASAWRAGANVLTF.

The chain carries TRBV6-6 and TRBJ1-2; the D gene is possibly TRBD1 (5 bases). The ends were cut back, 5 bases at V and 4 bases at J, with 17 bases in the middle. Per the germline V gene, CDR1 is MNHNY and CDR2 is SVGAGI (reference sequence). The CDR3 covers 15 residues. The CDR3 region is CASSPEGLPTYGYTF. The CDR3 nucleotides are TGTGCCAGCAGTCCAGAGGGACTTCCCACCTATGGCTACACCTTC.

This clone appeared a few times. The chain has TRBV7-8 and TRBJ2-7; 8 bases align to TRBD2. Germline assignment: CDR1 SGHVS and CDR2 FQNEAQ. Trimming took 1 base from V and 6 from J; bases not matched to a gene: 5. This CDR3 contains 14 residues. Here the CDR3 reads CASSLGPGGTEQYF. Written as DNA, the CDR3 is TGTGCCAGCAGCTTAGGTCCGGGAGGGACCGAGCAGTACTTC.

This chain joins TRBV7-8 and TRBJ1-5; 7 bases line up with TRBD1. The CDR3 is 16 amino acids. V was pared by 5 bases and J by 6 bases, with 13 bases of the junction left unmatched. CDR1 is SGHVS, CDR2 FQNEAQ, per germline. The CDR3 bases are TGTGCCAGCAGCACCTCGACAGGGCGTGGTACTCAGCCCCAGCATTTT. It encodes CASSTSTGRGTQPQHF.

The J gene is TRBJ1-1, the V gene TRBV7-9; 8 bases are a match to TRBD1. The CDR3 is 16 residues long. Germline lookup yields CDR1 SEHNR and CDR2 FQNEAQ (reference sequence). The ends lost 1 base at V and 2 bases at J; junction bases unmatched: 6. The CDR3 loop is CASSLGTGIVNTEAFF. The CDR3 DNA follows: TGTGCCAGCAGCTTAGGGACAGGGATTGTCAACACTGAAGCTTTCTTT.

The chain is built from TRBV18 and TRBJ2-5; tentative D call: TRBD2 (5 bases). Trimming left V 3 bases short and J 5 bases short, with 16 bases between. CDR1 is KGHSH, CDR2 LQKENI, per germline. CDR3 size: 15 residues. The CDR3 DNA is TGTGCCAGCTCACCCCTAGCTCCGGTTTCTGAGACCCAGTACTTC. Translating it yields CASSPLAPVSETQYF.

J is TRBJ2-1 and V is TRBV5-8; 7 bases align to TRBD2. Germline V gives CDR1 SGHTS, CDR2 YDEGEE. J gave up 4 bases and V 3 bases, and 10 bases lay outside the gene matches. The CDR3 contains 16 residues. CDR3 nucleotide sequence: TGTGCCAGCAGCTGGGCTTGGCAGCGGGGATACAATGAGCAGTTCTTC. This translates into CASSWAWQRGYNEQFF.

This chain joins TRBV9 and TRBJ2-1, with D perhaps matching TRBD1 (5 bases). V was clipped by 4 bases and J by 7 bases, with 12 bases between them. Germline V lookup: CDR1 SGDLS, CDR2 YYNGEE. CDR3 size: 13 residues. CDR3 nucleotides: TGTGCCAGCAGCACTGAGCAGGGTAATGAGCAGTTCTTC. Amino acids: CASSTEQGNEQFF.

V and J are TRBV5-4 and TRBJ1-1; TRBD1 matches at 8 bases. Germline V gives CDR1 SGHNT, CDR2 YYREEE (reference sequence). The ends lost 3 bases at V and 8 bases at J; junction bases unmatched: 9. This CDR3 is 14 amino acids long. The CDR3 protein is CASSWAQGAGEAFF. Written as DNA, the CDR3 is TGTGCCAGCAGCTGGGCTCAGGGGGCAGGGGAAGCTTTCTTT.

The chain employs TRBV18 and TRBJ1-2, with D hard to call. Looked up from germline, CDR1 is KGHSH and CDR2 is LQKENI. CDR3 length: 14 residues. V gave up 6 bases and J gave up 5 bases, with 16 bases separating them. The CDR3 is CASSLGETWYGYTF. The CDR3 DNA is TGTGCCAGCTCCCTCGGTGAGACGTGGTATGGCTACACCTTC. The complete variable domain, with remaining parts taken from reference TRBV18 and TRBJ1-2, reads NAGVMQNPRHLVRRRGQEARLRCSPMKGHSHVYWYRQLPEEGLKFMVYLQKENIIDESGMPKERFSAEFPKEGPSILRIQQVVRGDSAAYFCASSLGETWYGYTFGSGTRLTVV.

This clone has a single count. The chain combines TRBV7-2 with TRBJ2-3; D call uncertain. V shed 3 bases and J shed 2 bases, with 9 bases lying between them. This CDR3 spans 14 amino acids. In germline, CDR1 is SGHTA, CDR2 FQGNSA. CDR3 coding DNA: TGTGCCAGCAGCTTCTTGGGAAACACAGATACGCAGTATTTT. The encoded protein is CASSFLGNTDTQYF.

This sequence joins TRBV19 and TRBJ1-5; D might be TRBD1 (5 bases). The CDR3 length is 14 residues. The germline gives CDR1 LNHDA, CDR2 SQIVND (reference sequence). V gave up 1 base and J gave up 10 bases, with 14 bases separating them. The CDR3 sequence is CASSIAQGQTPQHF. CDR3 in DNA: TGTGCCAGTAGTATAGCGCAGGGTCAAACCCCCCAGCATTTT. The complete variable domain, with remaining parts taken from reference TRBV19 and TRBJ1-5, reads DGGITQSPKYLFRKEGQNVTLSCEQNLNHDAMYWYRQDPGQGLRLIYYSQIVNDFQKGDIAEGYSVSREKKESFPLTVTSAQKNPTAFYLCASSIAQGQTPQHFGDGTRLSIL.

CDR3 nucleotide sequence: TGTGCCAGCAGCCCATACAGGGGTCTAACCTACGAGCAGTACTTC. Its protein product is CASSPYRGLTYEQYF. The rearrangement joins TRBV9 to TRBJ2-7; 7 nucleotides agree with TRBD1. The germline V gene has CDR1 SGDLS and CDR2 YYNGEE. V lost 4 bases and J lost 2; bases outside the gene matches: 9. The CDR3 spans 15 residues.